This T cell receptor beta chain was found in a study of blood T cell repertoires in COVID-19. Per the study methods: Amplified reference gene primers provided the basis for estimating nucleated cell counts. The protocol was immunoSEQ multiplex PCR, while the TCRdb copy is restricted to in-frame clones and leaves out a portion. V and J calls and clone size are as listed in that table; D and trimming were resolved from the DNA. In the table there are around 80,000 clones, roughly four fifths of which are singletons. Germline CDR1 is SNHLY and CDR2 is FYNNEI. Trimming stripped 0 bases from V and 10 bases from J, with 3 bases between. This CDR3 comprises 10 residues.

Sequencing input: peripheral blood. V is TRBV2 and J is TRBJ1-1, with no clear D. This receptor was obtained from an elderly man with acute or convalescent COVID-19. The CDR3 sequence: CASSEARAFF. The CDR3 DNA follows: TGTGCCAGCAGTGAAGCGCGAGCTTTCTTT.